This TCR beta chain was sequenced in a study of shared clonotypes between healthy human individuals. CD45RO-negative cells were positively selected for CCR7, leaving out terminally differentiated effector memory CD45RA+ cells. TCRdb keeps only in-frame clones here, not all; method: immunoSEQ multiplex PCR. The sample consists of millions of clones, about 94% of them appearing once. CDR1 and CDR2 from the germline V gene are MGHDK and SYGVNS. With 6 bases clipped from V and 7 bases from J, the junction kept 8 bases outside the gene matches. This CDR3 has 16 residues. The V and J genes are TRBV25-1 and TRBJ2-2, with 13 nucleotides matching TRBD2. The specimen was naive CD8+ T cells sorted from blood. The TCR comes from a man between 18 and 29 years old in good health. The CDR3 nucleotides are TGTGCCAGCAGCCAACCGACTAGCGGGAGGTTCGGGGAGCTGTTTTTT. Its translation is CASSQPTSGRFGELFF.